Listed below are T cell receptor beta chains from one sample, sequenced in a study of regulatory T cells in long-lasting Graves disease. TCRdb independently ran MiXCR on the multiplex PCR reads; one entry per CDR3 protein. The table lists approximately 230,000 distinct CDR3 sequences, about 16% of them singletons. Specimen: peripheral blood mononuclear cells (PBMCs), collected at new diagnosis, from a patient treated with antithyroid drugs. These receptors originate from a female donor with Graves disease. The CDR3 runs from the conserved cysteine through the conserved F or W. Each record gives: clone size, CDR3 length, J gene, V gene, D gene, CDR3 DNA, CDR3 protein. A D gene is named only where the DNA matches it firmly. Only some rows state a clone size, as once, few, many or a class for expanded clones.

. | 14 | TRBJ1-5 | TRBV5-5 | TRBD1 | TGTGCCAGCAGCTTGGGGACAGGGGGACAGCCCCAGCATTTT | CASSLGTGGQPQHF
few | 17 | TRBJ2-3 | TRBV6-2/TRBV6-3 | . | TGTGCCAGCAGTTACTGGGCAGGGGCGGGAAGCACAGATACGCAGTATTTT | CASSYWAGAGSTDTQYF
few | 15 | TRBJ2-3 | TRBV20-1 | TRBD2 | TGCAGTGCTAGAGAGCCGACTAGCGGCACAGATACGCAGTATTTT | CSAREPTSGTDTQYF
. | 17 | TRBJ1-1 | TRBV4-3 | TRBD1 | TGCGCCAGCAGCCAAGAAACCCCCAGGGGGCAAGGCACTGAAGCTTTCTTT | CASSQETPRGQGTEAFF
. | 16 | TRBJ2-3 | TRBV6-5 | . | TGTGCCAGCAGTTACTCAAGGGCAGGGGGCACAGATACGCAGTATTTT | CASSYSRAGGTDTQYF
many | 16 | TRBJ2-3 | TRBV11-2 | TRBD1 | TGTGCCAGCAGCTACGGACAGGGTCTGATGACAGATACGCAGTATTTT | CASSYGQGLMTDTQYF
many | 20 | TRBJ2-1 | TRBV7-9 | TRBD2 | TGTGCCAGCAGCTCTTCAGGGTTCCCCGGGACTAGCGGCCTCTACAATGAGCAGTTCTTC | CASSSSGFPGTSGLYNEQFF
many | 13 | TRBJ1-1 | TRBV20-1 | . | TGCAGTGCCCCTGGGGCGGCACACACTGAAGCTTTCTTT | CSAPGAAHTEAFF
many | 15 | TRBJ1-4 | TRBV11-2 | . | TGTGCCAGCAGCAAGACGGGCAATTTTAATGAAAAACTGTTTTTT | CASSKTGNFNEKLFF
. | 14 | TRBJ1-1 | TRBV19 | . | TGTGCCAGTAGTATACCGGGCGAGGGCACTGAAGCTTTCTTT | CASSIPGEGTEAFF
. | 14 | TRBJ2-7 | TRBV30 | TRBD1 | TGTGCCTGGAGTCAGACAGGGAACAACTACGAGCAGTACTTC | CAWSQTGNNYEQYF
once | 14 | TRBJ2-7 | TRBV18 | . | TGTGCCAGCTCACCACCGGGGTCCAACTACGAGCAGTACTTC | CASSPPGSNYEQYF
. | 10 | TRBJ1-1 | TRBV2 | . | TGTGCCAGCGGGGGAAGGGAAGCTTTCTTT | CASGGREAFF
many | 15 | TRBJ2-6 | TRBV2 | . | TGTGCCAGCAGTGTGGGTCGGCGTGGGGCCAACGTCCTGACTTTC | CASSVGRRGANVLTF
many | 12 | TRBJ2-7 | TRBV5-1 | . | TGCGCCAGCAGCTTGGGCAACTACGAGCAGTACTTC | CASSLGNYEQYF
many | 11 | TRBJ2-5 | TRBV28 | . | TGTGCCAGCGGCCTTTGGGAGACCCAGTACTTC | CASGLWETQYF
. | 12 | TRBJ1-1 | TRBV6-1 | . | TGTGCCAGCAGCCGCTCCCGCGTCGAGGCTTTCTTT | CASSRSRVEAFF
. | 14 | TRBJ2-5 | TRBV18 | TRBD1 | TGTGCCAGCTCACAGGGACAGGCTCAAGAGACCCAGTACTTC | CASSQGQAQETQYF
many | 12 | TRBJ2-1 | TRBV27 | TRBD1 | TGTGCCAGCAGTCTGGGACAGGGCGAGCAGTTCTTC | CASSLGQGEQFF
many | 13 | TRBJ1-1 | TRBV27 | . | TGTGCCAGCAGTTTACGAGGGAACACTGAAGCTTTCTTT | CASSLRGNTEAFF
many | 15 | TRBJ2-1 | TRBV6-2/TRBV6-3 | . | TGTGCCAGCAACCAAGAGGAGCGGGTTGTGAATGAGCAGTTCTTC | CASNQEERVVNEQFF
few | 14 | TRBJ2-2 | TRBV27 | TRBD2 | TGTGCCAGCAGACCTAGCGGTCCCACCGGGGAGCTGTTTTTT | CASRPSGPTGELFF
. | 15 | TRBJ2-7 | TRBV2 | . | TGTGCCAGCAGTGAATCGGGACGGAATTCGATGGAGCAGTACTTC | CASSESGRNSMEQYF